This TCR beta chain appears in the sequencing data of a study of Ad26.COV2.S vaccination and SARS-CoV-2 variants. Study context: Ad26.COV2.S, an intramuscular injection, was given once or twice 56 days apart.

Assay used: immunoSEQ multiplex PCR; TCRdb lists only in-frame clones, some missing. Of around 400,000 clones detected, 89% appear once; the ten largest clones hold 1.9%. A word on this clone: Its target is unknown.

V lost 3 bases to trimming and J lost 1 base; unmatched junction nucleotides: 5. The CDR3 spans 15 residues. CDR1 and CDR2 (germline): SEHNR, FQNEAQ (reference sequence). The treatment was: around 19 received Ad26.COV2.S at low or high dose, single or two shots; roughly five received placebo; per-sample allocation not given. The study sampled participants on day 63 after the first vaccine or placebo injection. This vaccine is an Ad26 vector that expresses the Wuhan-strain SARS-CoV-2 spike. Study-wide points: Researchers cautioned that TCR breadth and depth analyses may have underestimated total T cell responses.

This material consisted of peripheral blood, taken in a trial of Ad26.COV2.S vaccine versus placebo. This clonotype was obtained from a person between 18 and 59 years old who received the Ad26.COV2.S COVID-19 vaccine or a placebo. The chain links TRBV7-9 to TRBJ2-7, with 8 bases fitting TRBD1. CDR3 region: CASSFGDRRSYEQYF. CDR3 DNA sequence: TGTGCCAGCAGCTTTGGGGACAGGCGTTCCTACGAGCAGTACTTC.